This T cell receptor (beta chain) was found in a study of T cell responses to AZD1222 COVID-19 vaccine. Across the whole study: Pooling was applied to second doses at about 4 or about 12 weeks.

Clones were read by immunoSEQ multiplex PCR, and TCRdb kept only the in-frame ones, dropping some. The repertoire holds some 97,000 clones, around nine tenths seen once, with around a sixth in the top ten. This CDR3 contains 14 residues. The V end was cut by 1 base, the J end by 0 bases, with 7 bases between. Per germline, CDR1 SGDLS and CDR2 YYNGEE. Turning to this clone: The antigen remains unidentified.

Overall study results and limits: White British people made up most donors, females outnumbered males, and clonal diversity was possibly underestimated.

The rearrangement uses TRBV9 and TRBJ1-1, with D hard to call. Material: peripheral blood, obtained on day 0 of AZD1222 vaccination. This receptor was taken from an adult in good health. The CDR3 protein is CASSVNAVNTEAFF. As DNA, the CDR3 is TGTGCCAGCAGCGTAAATGCAGTGAACACTGAAGCTTTCTTT.